This TCR beta chain was sequenced in a study of glioma-infiltrating T cells. Findings of the study overall: CDR3 overlap between tissue and blood was very small. Non-neoplastic patients had below-expected tissue-blood divergence, while all gliomas exceeded expectation.

From germline, CDR1 is LNHNV and CDR2 YYDKDF (reference sequence). V was clipped by 5 bases and J by 5 bases, with 15 bases between them. The CDR3 has 15 amino acids. Using RNA template, CDR3s of TCR alpha and beta were amplified with iRepertoire arm-PCR. TCRdb ran MiXCR on the multiplex PCR reads and lists one entry per CDR3 protein. Counted here are 100,000 to 150,000 distinct CDR3 sequences, approximately 25% occurring once; the ten biggest clones make up about 15%. This clonotype has only a few counts. Its antigen is not identified. This may arise from a read error, as a much more abundant clone is one base away.

The chain is built from TRBV15 and TRBJ2-2; D is tentatively TRBD1 or TRBD2 (5 bases each). Sequencing was carried out using glioma tissue, nonneoplastic brain tissue, or PBMCs (not recorded which). This sequence was found in a human donor with low-grade glioma or glioblastoma, undergoing nonglioma brain surgery, or in good health (not recorded which). Here the CDR3 reads CATSPSGTATGELFF. DNA for the CDR3: TGTGCCACCAGCCCCTCCGGGACCGCGACCGGGGAGCTGTTTTTT.